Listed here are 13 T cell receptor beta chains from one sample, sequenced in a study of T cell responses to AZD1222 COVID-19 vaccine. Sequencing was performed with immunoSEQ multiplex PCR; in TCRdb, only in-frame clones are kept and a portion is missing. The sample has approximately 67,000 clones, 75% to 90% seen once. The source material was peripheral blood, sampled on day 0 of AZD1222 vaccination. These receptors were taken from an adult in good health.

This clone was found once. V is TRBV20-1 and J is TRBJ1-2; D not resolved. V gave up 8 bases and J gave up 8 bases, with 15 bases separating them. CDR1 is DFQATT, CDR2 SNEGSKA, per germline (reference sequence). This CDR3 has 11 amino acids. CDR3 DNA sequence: TGCAGTCCAAGCCGGGAGAGAGGCTACACCTTC. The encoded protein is CSPSRERGYTF.

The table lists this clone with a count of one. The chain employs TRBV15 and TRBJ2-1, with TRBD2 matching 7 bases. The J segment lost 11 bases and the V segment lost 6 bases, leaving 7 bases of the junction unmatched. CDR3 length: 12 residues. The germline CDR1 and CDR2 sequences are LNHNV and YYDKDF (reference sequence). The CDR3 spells CATSPPGGKQFF. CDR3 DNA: TGTGCCACCAGTCCGCCGGGAGGCAAGCAGTTCTTC. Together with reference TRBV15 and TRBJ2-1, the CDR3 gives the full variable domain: DAMVIQNPRYQVTQFGKPVTLSCSQTLNHNVMYWYQQKSSQAPKLLFHYYDKDFNNEADTPDNFQSRRPNTSFCFLDIRSPGLGDTAMYLCATSPPGGKQFFGPGTRLTVL.

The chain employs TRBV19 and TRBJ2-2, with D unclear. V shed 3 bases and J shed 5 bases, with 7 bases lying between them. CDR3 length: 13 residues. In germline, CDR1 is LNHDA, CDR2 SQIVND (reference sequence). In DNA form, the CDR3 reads TGTGCCAGTAGTATGCCGGAAACCGGGGAGCTGTTTTTT. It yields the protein CASSMPETGELFF. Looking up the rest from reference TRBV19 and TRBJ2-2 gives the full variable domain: DGGITQSPKYLFRKEGQNVTLSCEQNLNHDAMYWYRQDPGQGLRLIYYSQIVNDFQKGDIAEGYSVSREKKESFPLTVTSAQKNPTAFYLCASSMPETGELFFGEGSRLTVL.

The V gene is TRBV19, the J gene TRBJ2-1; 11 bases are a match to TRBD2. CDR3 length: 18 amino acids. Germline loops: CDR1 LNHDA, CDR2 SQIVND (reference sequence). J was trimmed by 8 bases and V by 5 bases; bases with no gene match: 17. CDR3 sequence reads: CASSDWTSGRTIWDEQFF. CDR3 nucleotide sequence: TGTGCCAGTAGTGACTGGACTAGCGGGCGTACAATTTGGGATGAGCAGTTCTTC. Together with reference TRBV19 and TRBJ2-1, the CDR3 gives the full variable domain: DGGITQSPKYLFRKEGQNVTLSCEQNLNHDAMYWYRQDPGQGLRLIYYSQIVNDFQKGDIAEGYSVSREKKESFPLTVTSAQKNPTAFYLCASSDWTSGRTIWDEQFFGPGTRLTVL.

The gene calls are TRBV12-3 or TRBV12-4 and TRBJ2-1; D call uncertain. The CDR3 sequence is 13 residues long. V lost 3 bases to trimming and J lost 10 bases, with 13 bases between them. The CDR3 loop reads CASSFKGILEQFF. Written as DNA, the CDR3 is TGTGCCAGCAGTTTTAAAGGGATTCTCGAGCAGTTCTTC.

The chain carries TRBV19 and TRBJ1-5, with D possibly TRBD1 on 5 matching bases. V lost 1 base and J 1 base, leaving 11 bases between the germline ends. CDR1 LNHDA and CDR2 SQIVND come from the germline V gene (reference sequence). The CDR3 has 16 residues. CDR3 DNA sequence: TGTGCCAGTAGTATAGGAGGAGGGGCGAGCAATCAGCCCCAGCATTTT. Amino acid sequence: CASSIGGGASNQPQHF. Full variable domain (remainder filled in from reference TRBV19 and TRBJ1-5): DGGITQSPKYLFRKEGQNVTLSCEQNLNHDAMYWYRQDPGQGLRLIYYSQIVNDFQKGDIAEGYSVSREKKESFPLTVTSAQKNPTAFYLCASSIGGGASNQPQHFGDGTRLSIL.

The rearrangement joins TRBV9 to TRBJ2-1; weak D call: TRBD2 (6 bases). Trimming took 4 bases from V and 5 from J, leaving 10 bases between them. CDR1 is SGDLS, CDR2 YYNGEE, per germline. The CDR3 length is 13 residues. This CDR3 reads CASSLGLHNEQFF. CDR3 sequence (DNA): TGTGCCAGCAGCTTGGGACTTCACAATGAGCAGTTCTTC. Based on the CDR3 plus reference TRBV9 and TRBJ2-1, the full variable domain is DSGVTQTPKHLITATGQRVTLRCSPRSGDLSVYWYQQSLDQGLQFLIQYYNGEERAKGNILERFSAQQFPDLHSELNLSSLELGDSALYFCASSLGLHNEQFFGPGTRLTVL.

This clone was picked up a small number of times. The CDR3 DNA is TGTGCCAGCAGCCAGGGACAGGGAGGGAATCAGCCCCAGCATTTT. Protein product: CASSQGQGGNQPQHF. This chain links TRBV11-2 with TRBJ1-5; 9 bases align to TRBD1. The CDR3 spans 15 residues. The ends lost 5 bases at V and 4 bases at J; junction bases unmatched: 6. Germline values: CDR1 SGHAT, CDR2 FQNNGV.

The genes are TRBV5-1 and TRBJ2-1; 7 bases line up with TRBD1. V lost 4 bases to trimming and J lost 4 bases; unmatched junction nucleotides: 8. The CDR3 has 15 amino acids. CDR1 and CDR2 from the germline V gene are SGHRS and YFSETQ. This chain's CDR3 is CASSHNRGGYNEQFF. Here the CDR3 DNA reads TGCGCCAGCAGCCACAACAGGGGCGGATACAATGAGCAGTTCTTC.

The CDR3 sequence: CASSAPPGQGGGTDTQYF. The CDR3 coding sequence is TGCGCCAGCAGCGCGCCACCGGGACAGGGGGGGGGCACAGATACGCAGTATTTT. The chain is built from TRBV5-1 and TRBJ2-3; 11 bases are shared with TRBD1. The V gene's germline CDR1 is SGHRS and CDR2 YFSETQ. Losses at the gene ends were 4 bases for V and 1 base for J; bases not matched to a gene: 11. The CDR3 spans 18 residues.

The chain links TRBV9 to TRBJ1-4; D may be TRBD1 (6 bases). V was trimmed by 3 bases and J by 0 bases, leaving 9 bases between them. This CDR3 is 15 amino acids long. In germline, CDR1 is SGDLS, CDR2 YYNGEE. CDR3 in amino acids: CASSAGVSTNEKLFF. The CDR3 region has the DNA TGTGCCAGCAGCGCAGGGGTTTCAACTAATGAAAAACTGTTTTTT.

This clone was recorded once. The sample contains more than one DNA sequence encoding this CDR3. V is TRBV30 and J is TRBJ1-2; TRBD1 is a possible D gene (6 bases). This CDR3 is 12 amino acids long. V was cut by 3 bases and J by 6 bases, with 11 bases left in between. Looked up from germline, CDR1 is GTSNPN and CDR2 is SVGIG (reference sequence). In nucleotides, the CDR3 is TGTGCCTGGAGCGTAGGGGGGAATGGCTACACCTTC. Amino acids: CAWSVGGNGYTF. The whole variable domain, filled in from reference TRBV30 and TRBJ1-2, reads SQTIHQWPATLVQPVGSPLSLECTVEGTSNPNLYWYRQAAGRGLQLLFYSVGIGQISSEVPQNLSASRPQDRQFILSSKKLLLSDSGFYLCAWSVGGNGYTFGSGTRLTVV.

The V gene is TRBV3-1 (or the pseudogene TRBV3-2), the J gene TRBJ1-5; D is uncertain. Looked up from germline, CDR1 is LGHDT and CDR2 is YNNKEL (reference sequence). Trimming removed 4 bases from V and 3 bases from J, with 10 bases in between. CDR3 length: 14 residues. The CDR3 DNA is TGTGCCAGCAGCCTTGGACTCCTCAATCAGCCCCAGCATTTT. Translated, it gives CASSLGLLNQPQHF.